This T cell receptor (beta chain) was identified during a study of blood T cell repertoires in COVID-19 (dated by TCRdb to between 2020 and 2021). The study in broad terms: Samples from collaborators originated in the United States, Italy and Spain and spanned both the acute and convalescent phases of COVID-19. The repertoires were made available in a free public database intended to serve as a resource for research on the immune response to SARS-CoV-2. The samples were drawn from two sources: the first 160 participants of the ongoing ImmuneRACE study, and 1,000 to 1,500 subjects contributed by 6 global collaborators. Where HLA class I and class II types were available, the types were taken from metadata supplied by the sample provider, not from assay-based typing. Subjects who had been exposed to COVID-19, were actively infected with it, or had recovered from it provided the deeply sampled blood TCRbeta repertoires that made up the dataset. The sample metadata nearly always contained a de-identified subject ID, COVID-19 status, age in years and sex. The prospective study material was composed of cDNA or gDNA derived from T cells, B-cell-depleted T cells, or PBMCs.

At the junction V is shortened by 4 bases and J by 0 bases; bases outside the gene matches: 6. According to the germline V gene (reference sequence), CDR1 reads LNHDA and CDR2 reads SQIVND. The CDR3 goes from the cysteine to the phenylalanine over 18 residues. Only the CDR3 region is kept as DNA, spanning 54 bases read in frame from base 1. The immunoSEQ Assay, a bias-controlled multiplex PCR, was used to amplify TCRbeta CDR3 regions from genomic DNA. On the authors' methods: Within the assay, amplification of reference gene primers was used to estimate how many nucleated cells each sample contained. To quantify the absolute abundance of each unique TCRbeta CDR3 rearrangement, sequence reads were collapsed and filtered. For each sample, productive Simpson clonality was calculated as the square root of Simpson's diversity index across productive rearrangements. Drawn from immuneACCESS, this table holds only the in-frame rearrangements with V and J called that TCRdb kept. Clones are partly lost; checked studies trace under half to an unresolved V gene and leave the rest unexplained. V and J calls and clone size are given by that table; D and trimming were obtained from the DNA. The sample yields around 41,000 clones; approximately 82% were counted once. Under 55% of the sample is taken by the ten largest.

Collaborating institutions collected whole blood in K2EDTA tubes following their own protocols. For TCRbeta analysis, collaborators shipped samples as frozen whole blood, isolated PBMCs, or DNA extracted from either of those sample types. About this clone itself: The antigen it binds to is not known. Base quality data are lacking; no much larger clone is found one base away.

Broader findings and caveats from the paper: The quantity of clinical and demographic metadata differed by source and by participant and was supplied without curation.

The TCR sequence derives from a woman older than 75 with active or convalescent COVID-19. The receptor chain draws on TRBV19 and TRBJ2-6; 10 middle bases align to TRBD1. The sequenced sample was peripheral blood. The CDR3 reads CASSRDRGQISGANVLTF. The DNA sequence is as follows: TGTGCCAGTAGTAGGGACAGGGGTCAAATCTCTGGGGCCAACGTCCTGACTTTC.